The 13 T cell receptor beta chains below come from one sample, sequenced in a study of read filtering for tumor transcriptome and immune sequencing. The library was built from roughly 400 ng RNA with molecular barcoded adaptors for alpha/delta and beta/gamma chains. TCRdb independently ran MiXCR on the reads; one entry per CDR3 protein. The sample includes tens of thousands of distinct CDR3 sequences, roughly an eighth of them seen just once. The sequenced sample consisted of a population of CD138-negative cells sorted from bone marrow. These receptors were taken from a donor at least 40 years old with multiple myeloma.

This clonotype was counted ten times or more. This chain links TRBV7-9 with TRBJ1-4; possible D gene TRBD1, 5 bases. Between the trimmed V and J ends, which lost 0 bases and 7 bases, there was a span of 12 bases. Germline CDR1 and CDR2: SEHNR and FQNEAQ (reference sequence). This CDR3 has 15 amino acids. CDR3 sequence: CASSLARGRGEKLFF. The CDR3 DNA is TGTGCCAGCAGCTTAGCTAGGGGACGAGGTGAAAAACTGTTTTTT.

Comments on this clonotype: A much larger clone differs by one base, so this may be a read error. This rearrangement joins TRBV9 to TRBJ2-1, with a possible D match to TRBD1 (5 bases). The CDR3 contains 12 residues. Germline CDR1 reads SGDLS; CDR2 reads YYNGEE. Deletions cut 3 bases from V and 9 bases from J, with 10 bases between. The CDR3 DNA reads as TGTGCCAGCAGCGGAGACAGCAGTGAGCAGTTCTTC. This sequence encodes CASSGDSSEQFF. Supplemented by reference TRBV9 and TRBJ2-1, the full variable domain reads DSGVTQTPKHLITATGQRVTLRCSPRSGDLSVYWYQQSLDQGLQFLIQYYNGEERAKGNILERFSAQQFPDLHSELNLSSLELGDSALYFCASSGDSSEQFFGPGTRLTVL.

This clonotype was counted a few times. CDR3 protein: CASKGTGINNEQFF. In DNA, the CDR3 is TGTGCCAGCAAGGGGACAGGGATAAACAATGAGCAGTTCTTC. The chain recombines TRBV28 with TRBJ2-1, with 9 bases aligning to TRBD1. The CDR3 consists of 14 residues. Trimming at V came to 7 bases and at J to 5 bases, leaving 6 bases not matched to a gene. CDR1 is MDHEN and CDR2 is SYDVKM in the germline V gene.

This clonotype has more than one count but fewer than ten. The chain links TRBV2 to TRBJ2-1; D not certain. Germline assignment: CDR1 SNHLY and CDR2 FYNNEI. There are 11 residues in the CDR3. Trimming cost V 4 bases and J 5 bases, with 3 bases left between them. The CDR3 reads CASSVHNEQFF. The CDR3 region has the DNA TGTGCCAGCAGTGTACACAATGAGCAGTTCTTC.

A word on this clonotype: A clone one base away is much larger, so this may be a read error. This chain connects TRBV25-1 to TRBJ2-5, with D possibly called TRBD1 or TRBD2 (5 bases each). The CDR3 runs 15 residues. Germline V gene data show CDR1 as MGHDK and CDR2 as SYGVNS. CDR3: CASSRGAGHQEAQYF. The CDR3 nucleotides read TGTGCCAGCAGTCGGGGCGCGGGCCACCAAGAGGCCCAGTACTTC.

This clonotype occurred a few times. CDR3 DNA: TGCGCCAGCAGTTCCTTCTCTCACAGGGGGCAAAGCGATCAGCCCCAGCATTTT. The encoded protein is CASSSFSHRGQSDQPQHF. The chain employs TRBV23-1 and TRBJ1-5; 9 bases align to TRBD1. TRBV23-1 is noted as an ORF with a role that remains uncertain. Trimming cost V 5 bases and J 5 bases; bases outside gene matches: 16. The CDR3 sequence is 18 residues long.

Comments on this clonotype: Just one base apart from a much larger clone, this may be a read error. The gene calls are TRBV6-5 and TRBJ2-7, with TRBD1 matching over 11 bases. The CDR3 sequence is 14 residues long. The V gene end was trimmed by 2 bases and the J gene end by 6 bases; junction bases not matched to a gene: 3. Germline V lookup: CDR1 MNHEY, CDR2 SVGAGI. The CDR3 DNA sequence: TGTGCCAGCAGTTACGGGACAGGGGGGAGCGAGCAGTACTTC. Amino acids: CASSYGTGGSEQYF.

CDR3 sequence: CASSPSGRAKYF. DNA for the CDR3: TGTGCCAGCAGCCCTAGCGGGAGGGCCAAGTATTTT. This sequence joins TRBV5-4 and TRBJ2-3, with 12 positions matching TRBD2. Germline V gives CDR1 SGHNT, CDR2 YYREEE (reference sequence). The CDR3 length is 12 residues. V shed 4 bases and J 13 bases; nucleotides not matched to a gene: 4.

This clonotype was picked up many times. V gene TRBV6-6 combines with J gene TRBJ2-1, with 11 bases lining up with TRBD1. The CDR3 covers 15 residues. Losses at the gene ends were 2 bases for V and 8 bases for J; bases not matched to a gene: 5. From germline, CDR1 is MNHNY and CDR2 SVGAGI (reference sequence). CDR3 in DNA: TGTGCCAGCAGTTACGGACAGGGGGCGGACGATGAGCAGTTCTTC. As protein: CASSYGQGADDEQFF.

This clonotype was picked up many times. The V gene is TRBV11-2, the J gene TRBJ2-5; the match to TRBD2 covers 10 bases. The V gene's germline CDR1 is SGHAT and CDR2 FQNNGV. The V gene end was trimmed by 6 bases and the J gene end by 3 bases; junction bases not matched to a gene: 7. This CDR3 region has 15 residues. CDR3 loop: CASSLGSGRKETQYF. For the CDR3, the DNA is TGTGCCAGCAGTCTCGGTAGCGGGAGGAAAGAGACCCAGTACTTC.

This clonotype was counted many times. This chain links TRBV6-6 with TRBJ2-7, with 7 positions matching TRBD1. J lost 2 bases, V lost 6 bases, and 16 bases had no gene match. The CDR3 is 17 residues long. CDR1 and CDR2 (germline): MNHNY, SVGAGI (reference sequence). This CDR3 is CASSHPSGTEPTYEQYF. DNA for the CDR3: TGTGCCAGCAGCCACCCCTCCGGGACAGAGCCCACCTACGAGCAGTACTTC.

In regard to this clonotype: The junction departs from the called germline gene at one end, perhaps through a read error. This chain joins TRBV20-1 and TRBJ2-1, with D tentatively TRBD2 (6 bases). The CDR3 spans 15 residues. Germline assignment: CDR1 DFQATT and CDR2 SNEGSKA (reference sequence). The CDR3: CSAISPLAFYNEQFF. Here the CDR3 DNA reads TGCAGTGCTATTTCCCCCCTAGCGTTTTACAACGAGCAGTTCTTC.

This clonotype was observed at least ten times. The V gene is TRBV3-1, the J gene TRBJ2-2; tentatively, D is TRBD1 (5 bases). CDR1 and CDR2 (germline): LGHDT, YNNKEL (reference sequence). The CDR3 has 14 residues. The germline V and J ends were trimmed by 4 bases and 1 base, with 7 bases remaining between them. For the CDR3, the DNA is TGTGCCAGCAGCCCCGGACAGAACACCGGGGAGCTGTTTTTT. This encodes CASSPGQNTGELFF. Together with reference TRBV3-1 and TRBJ2-2, the CDR3 gives the full variable domain: DTAVSQTPKYLVTQMGNDKSIKCEQNLGHDTMYWYKQDSKKFLKIMFSYNNKELIINETVPNRFSPKSPDKAHLNLHINSLELGDSAVYFCASSPGQNTGELFFGEGSRLTVL.